The 18 T cell receptor beta chains given below trace back to one sample, sequenced in a study of T cell changes during pregnancy in multiple sclerosis. Repertoires were generated with immunoSEQ multiplex PCR, while TCRdb's copy carries only in-frame clones and drops some. The sample consists of about 73,000 clones, roughly 92% of them appearing once. The material sequenced was peripheral blood, taken in the third trimester of pregnancy. Source of these receptors: a female donor in good health, enrolled as a control in a pregnancy study.

This chain uses TRBV4-1 with TRBJ2-5, with TRBD1 as a possible D gene (6 bases). The CDR3 runs to 14 residues. Trimming pared 2 bases from V and 3 bases from J, leaving 10 bases between. The germline V gene has CDR1 MGHRA and CDR2 YSYEKL. CDR3 protein: CASSQWGHKETQYF. CDR3 in DNA: TGCGCCAGCAGCCAATGGGGACATAAAGAGACCCAGTACTTC.

The chain has TRBV10-1 and TRBJ2-2, with D hard to call. Germline loops: CDR1 WNHNN, CDR2 SYGVQD (reference sequence). The CDR3 runs to 14 residues. V lost 3 bases and J lost 3, with 8 bases in between. The CDR3 bases are TGCGCCAGCAGTGATCGGAGCGACACCGGGGAGCTGTTTTTT. Its protein product is CASSDRSDTGELFF.

The genes are TRBV4-3 and TRBJ2-3, with D maybe TRBD2 (5 bases). Trimming took off 4 bases at V and 1 base at J, with 12 bases between the two ends. This CDR3 spans 15 amino acids. The germline V gene encodes CDR1 LGHNA and CDR2 YSLEER. CDR3 sequence: CASSRLADGTDTQYF. CDR3 nucleotides: TGCGCCAGCAGCCGTCTAGCCGATGGCACAGATACGCAGTATTTT.

This clone is a singleton in its sample. This rearrangement joins TRBV27 to TRBJ2-7, with 7 nucleotides matching TRBD2. This CDR3 comprises 14 residues. The V and J ends lost 4 bases and 3 bases, in that order; junction bases with no gene match: 6. The germline V gene has CDR1 MNHEY and CDR2 SMNVEV (reference sequence). The CDR3 bases are TGTGCCAGCAGTTCCCGGGAGGCGCTCTACGAGCAGTACTTC. This encodes CASSSREALYEQYF.

This clone was picked up a small number of times. The chain uses TRBV12-5 and TRBJ1-2, with 7 bases matching TRBD1. The CDR3 runs to 13 residues. V lost 6 bases to trimming and J lost 4 bases; unmatched junction nucleotides: 5. Germline CDR1 is LGHNT and CDR2 is FRNRAP. This CDR3 is CASGDRNGYGYTF. In DNA form, the CDR3 reads TGTGCTAGTGGGGACAGGAACGGCTATGGCTACACCTTC.

This chain joins TRBV10-3 and TRBJ2-1; D remains ambiguous. The CDR3 covers 15 residues. Trimming removed 6 bases at V and 0 bases at J, with 12 bases between. Looked up from germline, CDR1 is ENHRY and CDR2 is SYGVKD. CDR3 loop: CAIRSGSDSYNEQFF. CDR3 DNA sequence: TGTGCCATCAGATCTGGCAGTGACTCCTACAATGAGCAGTTCTTC.

This rearrangement joins TRBV28 to TRBJ2-7, with D perhaps matching TRBD2 (7 bases). This CDR3 has 13 residues. Germline CDR1 reads MDHEN; CDR2 reads SYDVKM. V lost 6 bases and J lost 0, with 9 bases in between. This chain's CDR3 is CASRGGASYEQYF. DNA of the CDR3: TGTGCCAGCAGGGGGGGGGCCTCCTACGAGCAGTACTTC.

This chain joins TRBV27 and TRBJ2-7, with a possible D match to TRBD1 (6 bases). The CDR3 consists of 16 residues. V was cut by 3 bases and J by 1 base, with 16 bases left in between. The germline V gene has CDR1 MNHEY and CDR2 SMNVEV (reference sequence). CDR3 region: CASSLSLGTLSYEQYF. The CDR3 DNA reads as TGTGCCAGCAGTTTGTCCCTCGGGACACTATCCTACGAGCAGTACTTC.

The chain couples TRBV6-6 to TRBJ1-4, with D hard to call. CDR1 and CDR2 from the germline V gene are MNHNY and SVGAGI (reference sequence). The length of the CDR3 is 16 residues. V was trimmed by 6 bases and J by 6 bases, leaving 20 bases between them. The CDR3 DNA reads as TGTGCCAGCAGCCAATGGACTACTCGGGTGGATGAAAAACTGTTTTTT. Translating it yields CASSQWTTRVDEKLFF.

This clone came up once. The chain joins TRBV5-5 to TRBJ1-5; possibly TRBD1 for D (5 bases). Germline CDR1 SGHKS, CDR2 YYEKEE (reference sequence). The CDR3 is made up of 14 amino acids. V shed 4 bases and J shed 0 bases, with 8 bases lying between them. DNA of the CDR3: TGTGCCAGCAGCGTAGGGGATAGCAATCAGCCCCAGCATTTT. It is translated as CASSVGDSNQPQHF.

The V gene is TRBV6-5, the J gene TRBJ2-7; a possible D gene is TRBD2 (6 bases). The CDR3 spans 14 residues. Trimming took 5 bases from V and 0 from J, leaving 11 bases between them. Germline CDR1 reads MNHEY; CDR2 reads SVGAGI. The CDR3 coding sequence is TGTGCCAGCAGTCCTACCGGGAGCTCCTACGAGCAGTACTTC. The encoded protein is CASSPTGSSYEQYF.

CDR3 bases: TGTGCCAGCAGTAAACAGGGGTATAGTGAAGCTTTCTTT. Protein sequence: CASSKQGYSEAFF. This chain uses TRBV6-4 with TRBJ1-1; 7 bases are shared with TRBD1. This CDR3 region has 13 residues. The junction had 7 bases not matched to a gene; V was cut back by 5 bases and J by 7 bases. Per germline, CDR1 MRHNA and CDR2 SNTAGT.

The chain couples TRBV7-6 to TRBJ2-3, with D tentatively TRBD2 (6 bases). V gave up 5 bases and J gave up 2 bases, with 20 bases separating them. The germline V gene has CDR1 SGHVS and CDR2 FNYEAQ. The CDR3 is 17 amino acids. CDR3 nucleotide sequence: TGTGCCAGCAGCCTAAAGCGGAGGGGTAACCACACAGATACGCAGTATTTT. Translation: CASSLKRRGNHTDTQYF.

This chain connects TRBV28 to TRBJ2-7; no reliable D call. The germline CDR1 and CDR2 sequences are MDHEN and SYDVKM. The ends were cut back, 2 bases at V and 0 bases at J, with 5 bases in the middle. This CDR3 is built from 13 residues. The CDR3 nucleotides are TGTGCCAGCAGTTTAGTGAGCTCCTACGAGCAGTACTTC. It yields the protein CASSLVSSYEQYF.

V gene TRBV15 combines with J gene TRBJ1-2, with 8 nucleotides matching TRBD1. This CDR3 contains 12 residues. The V gene's germline CDR1 is LNHNV and CDR2 YYDKDF (reference sequence). V shed 4 bases, J shed 7 bases, and the junction held 2 bases outside the gene matches. The CDR3 loop reads CATSKDRGGYTF. CDR3 nucleotide sequence: TGTGCCACCAGCAAAGACAGGGGTGGCTACACCTTC.

This chain uses TRBV27 with TRBJ2-1, with 12 bases lining up with TRBD2. This CDR3 contains 22 residues. Trimming took 4 bases from V and 0 from J; bases not matched to a gene: 19. The germline CDR1 and CDR2 sequences are MNHEY and SMNVEV (reference sequence). CDR3 bases: TGTGCCAGCAGTTCCCTGAGACAGACTAGCGGGAGTCCCACTAGCTCCTACAATGAGCAGTTCTTC. Protein product: CASSSLRQTSGSPTSSYNEQFF.

This chain links TRBV4-1 with TRBJ1-6; 9 bases align to TRBD1. CDR3 size: 14 residues. V lost 6 bases and J lost 11; bases outside the gene matches: 8. Per the germline V gene, CDR1 is MGHRA and CDR2 is YSYEKL. This chain's CDR3 is CASSQTGGVAPLHF. DNA for the CDR3: TGCGCCAGCAGTCAGACAGGGGGTGTTGCACCCCTCCACTTT.

This chain connects TRBV7-2 to TRBJ1-1; 9 bases fit TRBD1. Trimming at V came to 3 bases and at J to 1 base, leaving 12 bases not matched to a gene. The CDR3 covers 18 residues. Germline lookup yields CDR1 SGHTA and CDR2 FQGNSA. The CDR3 sequence is CASSFTGTGLRENTEAFF. Written as DNA, the CDR3 is TGTGCCAGCAGCTTCACCGGGACAGGGTTAAGAGAGAACACTGAAGCTTTCTTT.